This TCR beta chain was identified during a study of OX40 agonist ivuxolimab in advanced cancers. Study as a whole: Every 2 weeks, ivuxolimab was infused into the patients intravenously at between 0.01 and 10 mg/kg. Overall study results and limits: Blood T cells, both CD4+ and CD8+, expanded clonally by week 6 at 0.1 to 3.0 mg/kg.

The V gene's germline CDR1 is SGHRS and CDR2 YFSETQ. The CDR3 spans 15 residues. With 5 bases clipped from V and 2 bases from J, the junction kept 6 bases outside the gene matches. This clone has a single count. Antigen specificity is unknown. Clones were read by immunoSEQ multiplex PCR, and TCRdb kept only the in-frame ones, dropping some. The repertoire has about 70,000 clones, roughly 88% of them found once; the top ten carry 2.5% to 3.5%. Systemic immunosuppression or autoimmune disease history was grounds to exclude patients. Peripheral blood came from all dose cohorts at three timepoints. The material was CD4+ or CD8+ T cells sorted from blood, obtained in a trial of the OX40 agonist ivuxolimab. This chain joins TRBV5-1 and TRBJ2-2; 7 bases are a match to TRBD1. The receptor comes from an adult with an advanced solid tumor such as melanoma, head and neck, liver or kidney cancer. CDR3 residues: CASRPGQVNTGELFF. In DNA, the CDR3 is TGCGCCAGCAGACCCGGACAGGTTAACACCGGGGAGCTGTTTTTT.